The TCR beta chain under discussion was sequenced for a study of identifying expanded T cells in peripheral blood (dated by TCRdb to the late 2010s). Background for the entire study: Separate aliquots of the same genomic DNA pool were sequenced to produce technical replicates, and four replicates were compared in pairs.

TCRbeta CDR3 regions were profiled with the immunoSEQ Assay using bias-controlled multiplex PCR amplification of genomic DNA. Under the source paper's analysis protocol: To quantify the absolute abundance of each unique TCRbeta CDR3 region, the sequences were collapsed and filtered. Differential abundance was assessed using a binomial (Fisher-equivalent) model and a beta-binomial model in which time-dependent variance fitted from healthy donors was added. Clones with fewer than 5 combined templates were removed, and differential abundance was called for clones with a Benjamini-Hochberg FDR below 0.01. Using the form v = (b*log(k)+a)^2, the beta-binomial variance was modeled as a function of the total template count across the two samples. Held by TCRdb, this immuneACCESS table contains in-frame sequences only and omits some clones. Under half of the omission traces to an unresolved V gene where checked; the cause of the rest is unknown. D and trimming were read from the DNA, whereas the V and J calls and clone size are those reported in that table. Here the sample has 60,000 to 70,000 clones; approximately 83% occur a single time. The ten top clones hold about 18% of the sample.

Trimming accounts for 7 bases at V and 4 bases at J, while the number of junction bases matched to no gene is 9. The CDR3 runs 14 residues from the cysteine to the phenylalanine. Only the CDR3 DNA is retained, 42 bases long and in frame from the first base. The germline V gene encodes CDR1 SGHRS and CDR2 YFSETQ. As concerns this clone: The antigen this receptor binds is unknown. One base away there is no much larger clone; base qualities are not given.

What the authors observed across the whole study: About 1.3 differentially abundant clones were flagged by the binomial model between technical replicates, whereas about 15 and 18 were flagged over around two weeks and four weeks, respectively. Across all healthy donors, variance in clone template counts between two-week samples was found to increase significantly with total template count. Both the number of clones called differentially abundant and the false-positive rate were significantly reduced by the beta-binomial model across all healthy-donor time intervals. It was expected by the authors that biological variance in healthy repertoires might increase further over much longer intervals, such as months to years.

During the collection period, no immune events, such as infections, were documented for the healthy donors. To calibrate time-dependent variance in a beta-binomial model of T-cell clone differential abundance, blood repertoires from healthy donors were used as a training cohort. The training cohort was composed of roughly 10 healthy donors, 3 female and 7 male. An age range of roughly 25 to 65 years, with an average of 43 years, was recorded for the donors. Obtained from a commercial supplier, whole blood was collected from each healthy donor at three time points set 2 to 3 weeks apart. For immunosequencing, genomic DNA was extracted from whole blood that had not been sorted.

This receptor chain uses TRBV5-1 and TRBJ2-3, with TRBD2 matching 7 junction bases. This receptor was identified in a person between 18 and 75 years old in good health. Sequencing input: blood. The CDR3 reads CASRGSGNSDTQYF. The DNA sequence is TGCGCCAGCCGTGGGAGCGGGAACTCAGATACGCAGTATTTT. Full variable domain (CDR3 extended with the reference TRBV5-1 and TRBJ2-3 proteins): KAGVTQTPRYLIKTRGQQVTLSCSPISGHRSVSWYQQTPGQGLQFLFEYFSETQRNKGNFPGRFSGRQFSNSRSEMNVSTLELGDSALYLCASRGSGNSDTQYFGPGTRLTVL.